The present entry profiles one T cell receptor (beta chain) with its context. Looked up from germline, CDR1 is MGHRA and CDR2 is YSYEKL. The CDR3 contains 14 residues. Trimming took off 4 bases at V and 2 bases at J, with 9 bases between the two ends. This entry is derived from a study of CD8 T cells in Susac syndrome. With random hexamers, reverse transcription was performed on roughly 0.5 to 1 ug of RNA. Across 54 Vbeta and 13 Jbeta, TCR beta CDR3 was amplified with immunoSEQ multiplex PCR. TCRdb reprocessed the immunoSEQ multiplex PCR reads via MiXCR and lists one record per CDR3 protein. The sample has 250,000 to 300,000 distinct CDR3 sequences, about 85% seen once. TEMRA cells underwent FACS enrichment and CD8+ and CD4+ T cells underwent negative isolation.

The source material was CD8+ T cells from PBMCs. The chain joins TRBV4-1 to TRBJ2-4; unclear D gene. The sequence derives from a human donor with multiple sclerosis. CDR3 DNA: TGCGCCAGCAGCCTTCCGGGCCCCAAAAACATTCAGTACTTC. Its protein product is CASSLPGPKNIQYF.